The sequence of this T cell receptor (beta chain) was determined in a study of cytomegalovirus exposure and HLA in healthy donors (dated by TCRdb to about 2017). Describing the broader study: An earlier analysis of roughly 500 of the donors reported roughly 300 Gb of sequence data and around 120 million unique TCR beta sequences from 150 million to 200 million T cells. An early release covering more than 500 HLA-typed donors comprised about 290 gigabases of sequencing data and around 86 million unique TCR sequences. Of the approximately 400 genotyped donors, over 70% fell in the genetic ancestry cluster associated with self-reported Caucasian donors. The aim of the study was to test whether cataloging public T cell receptors could identify signatures of past pathogen exposure. The study used immunosequencing to profile the T cell repertoires of approximately 650 subjects and linked those repertoires to cytomegalovirus serostatus. Besides the first cohort of more than 650 subjects, a separate validation cohort made up of 120 or so different subjects was used. To predict cytomegalovirus infection status, the study combined high-throughput TCR immunosequencing, statistical association of individual TCRs with disease status, and machine learning. To study patterns of TCR occurrence, a later analysis re-analyzed previously published TCR beta repertoires from 550 to 800 donors and added high-resolution HLA genotyping. Rather than using new phenotypic data, the later analysis identified candidate immune exposures from TCR beta sequences and from how often those sequences occurred across donors. An earlier analysis of around 580 of the donors used high-throughput TCR beta sequencing to judge whether each TCR beta V gene segment behaved as functional or pseudogenic. Donor age, sex, ethnicity and CMV serostatus were compiled together with the repertoire data. A later genetic analysis took genome-wide SNP genotypes for about 55% of the 666 donors and used that subset as a discovery cohort. All discovery cohort repertoires had been generated using a single sequencing platform. Class I and class II HLA loci were covered by the typing at four-digit resolution. The number of donors typed differed by locus, with about 629-630 for A, B, C, DRB1 and DQB1, over 500 for DQA1, over 600 for DPA1, and approximately 470 for DPB1. Four to six DR-DQ haplotypes were handled as single units for association and clustering, since linkage in the cohort was strong. Among approximately 370 genotyped donors of the cohort, an average of around 250,000 unique TCR beta nucleotide sequences was sequenced per donor, of which 15% to 20% were non-productive. General findings and caveats noted by the study authors: In both the original and validation cohorts, the classifier was reported to diagnose cytomegalovirus status with high specificity and sensitivity. V-gene and J-gene trimming of TCR beta chains was associated with a missense DCLRE1C variant in a later genetic analysis, and the association was replicated in an independent cohort. Several of the top co-occurrence clusters appeared to be linked to parvovirus B19, influenza, CMV and Epstein-Barr virus, according to a later analysis. Because HLA typing was unavailable for some donors at each locus, only the typed subset was used in association tests. The cohort was sequenced for TCR beta chains only, and without alpha or paired-chain data the features that could be detected were limited. Some IMGT-functional V segments, including TRBV6-2 and TRBV6-3, could not be distinguished by the 87-base-pair reads and were therefore excluded. Strong co-occurrence of HLA alleles, especially DR and DQ, made assigning TCR associations to individual alleles difficult. In a later analysis, TCR association rates were found to vary across HLA loci, with the most associated TCRs seen for DRB1 alleles and the fewest for HLA-C alleles. Immune exposure information for the cohort was limited to CMV serostatus. In a later genetic analysis, fewer N-insertions in productive TCRs were reported among donors in an Asian-associated ancestry cluster than the roughly 700-donor mean. Approximately 16 rarely observed V segments, including chromosome 9 orphons, were excluded from the earlier analysis of some 590 of the donors because counts were too low. Roughly uniform sequencing depth across donors was assumed in presence/absence analyses, although this assumption may not hold. Broadly in line with IMGT annotations, most TCR beta V segments showed up in productive rearrangements about 87% or about 30% of the time in an earlier analysis of a few hundred of the donors. A further reported finding was that TCR beta sequences accurately predicted the HLA-A and HLA-B alleles for most subjects in the first cohort. Linkage disequilibrium might explain the correlated functional status among segregating V segments, but an unknown experimental factor could not be excluded. The authors suggested that the approach could potentially be extended to other disease states and immunological phenotypes. In the study, approximately 150 TCR beta chains were listed as associated with cytomegalovirus. A later analysis found that HLA-associated TCR beta chains were more clonally expanded and had lower generation probabilities than equally common non-associated chains. The sequencing pipeline was judged likely to have produced a cluster of highly shared sequence variants as a technical artifact. In vitro tests confirmed that a few of the cytomegalovirus-associated TCR beta chains recognize cytomegalovirus antigens. A later analysis associated 15,000 to 20,000 TCR beta sequences with specific HLA alleles at a false discovery rate of 0.05. In a later analysis, most CMV-associated TCR beta chains were found to appear HLA-restricted, with HLA associations seemingly driven largely by CMV exposure. Most TCR sequences were seen in very few donors, while some public TCRs were found in many individuals.

The protocol used for the library was the immunoSEQ multiplex PCR assay. The multiplex PCR relied on a mix of 60 forward primers for TCR Vbeta segments and 13 reverse primers for TCR Jbeta segments. The CDR3 region of rearranged TCR beta genes was amplified from genomic DNA with a multiplex PCR assay. On the Illumina HiSeq System, the amplified TCR beta libraries were sequenced as 87-base-pair reads. In the source study's methods: A later analysis tallied some 79 million unique TCR beta chains across the approximately 670 repertoires, and about 10 million of those chains were shared by two or more donors. To remove PCR and sequencing errors, raw reads were error-corrected and collapsed into unique sequences using a nearest-neighbor algorithm that merged closely related sequences. CDR3 sequences were aligned to IMGT reference sequences to assign V, D and J gene segments. Each retained sequence needed at least a six-nucleotide match to both a V gene segment and a J gene segment. Rearrangements were called productive when the CDR3 lacked stop codons and stayed in frame with V and J; all others were non-productive. CDR3 was defined according to IMGT convention as the region running from the second conserved V-encoded cysteine to the conserved J-encoded phenylalanine. The earlier analysis of some 600 of the donors excluded sequences that lacked an unambiguous match to a single V gene segment. In an earlier analysis of approximately 590 of the donors, a V segment was called functional when productive rearrangements were above 56.7%, and segregating when the standard deviation between donors exceeded 5%. A statistical classification framework was built to diagnose cytomegalovirus status from the catalog of TCR beta chain sequences. V and J gene assignment, in a later analysis, came from comparing TCR nucleotide sequences with IMGT/GENE-DB human TR gene sequences. In a later analysis, CDR3 sequences and most-parsimonious VDJ recombination scenarios were assigned using the TCRdist pipeline. In a later analysis, each TCR beta chain was defined by its CDR3 amino acid sequence together with its V-gene family, and reads lacking a unique V-gene family were excluded. In a later analysis, fewer than 600 highly shared, low-generation-probability nucleotide sequences were removed to address suspected cross-contamination and a sequencing artifact. For each public chain, a later analysis derived a clonal expansion index from normalized ranks of inferred template counts within each repertoire. Generation probabilities in a later analysis came from a VDJ recombination model fitted to out-of-frame rearrangements, and those results were checked against IGoR. In a later analysis, TCR-TCR, TCR-HLA and TCR-CMV co-occurrence was scored with hypergeometric tests, and a repertoire-size bias correction was applied to TCR pairs. A later analysis estimated false discovery rates by permuting HLA or CMV assignments 20 times. A later analysis grouped co-occurring TCRs with DBSCAN, adding TCRdist sequence similarity when clustering within HLA-allele-positive subsets. For co-occurrence clustering, repertoires with fewer than 30,000 or more than 120,000 public chains were excluded, along with four to six repertoires with anomalous nucleotide sharing. TCRdb carries this immuneACCESS record with in-frame sequences only. Its versions omit some clonotypes, under half of them owing to an unresolved V gene in the studies checked, with the rest unexplained. V, J and clone size reflect that table, while D and trimming were determined from the DNA. This sample comprises about 140,000 clones, roughly 9.4% of them detected only once. About 1.7% of the sample is in the top ten clones.

The germline V gene encodes CDR1 MNHNY and CDR2 SVGAGI (reference sequence). There are 16 amino acids in the CDR3, from cysteine to phenylalanine inclusive. Of all the DNA, just the CDR3 is kept, 48 bases in frame from base 1. At the junction V is shortened by 4 bases and J by 8 bases, with 21 bases in between. This clone appeared a few times. Its antigen remains unidentified. The record has no base qualities; no much larger clone is one base away. In total, 500 to 700 healthy bone marrow donors made up the cohort. At the time of sampling, all cohort members were nominally healthy, though unrecorded immune exposures were likely present. The donor tested CMV seronegative, placing the donor among the roughly 340 seronegative members of the cohort. A peripheral blood sample was provided by each donor, and peripheral blood mononuclear cells were used for TCR beta sequencing. Genomic DNA was extracted from the blood cell samples with the Qiagen DNeasy Blood Extraction Kit.

This sequence uses TRBV6-6 and TRBJ2-1; TRBD2 is possibly the D segment (5 matching bases). Sequenced input: PBMCs. The sequence was collected from a male donor in good health and CMV-seronegative. In nucleotide form, the sequence is TGTGCCAGCAGTTCCCATGACTCGGCCGGGATCTATGAGCAGTTCTTC. Its translation is CASSSHDSAGIYEQFF.